These 31 T cell receptor beta chains were all obtained from the same sample, sequenced in a study of human T cells and chemical hapten exposure. Indicated time point: patch test 2, 6 weeks after DPC sensitization. The treatment was: therapeutic diphenylcyclopropenone sensitization with weekly scalp DPC. TCRdb used MiXCR to reprocess the RACE reads, holding one entry per CDR3 protein. The sample has 95,000 or so distinct CDR3 sequences; 9.5% to 12% are singletons. The sequenced sample was whole blood, obtained in connection with sensitization to the hapten diphenylcyclopropenone (DPC). The source is a woman aged 40 to 50 with alopecia areata. Some clones in this sample may be carry-over from other donors' samples.

The chain joins TRBV6-5 to TRBJ2-4, with 13 bases matching TRBD2. V dropped 5 bases and J dropped 9; count of bases not matched to a gene: 10. This CDR3 comprises 16 residues. Germline V gives CDR1 MNHEY, CDR2 SVGAGI. CDR3 DNA sequence: TGTGCCAGCAGTCATGGACTAGCGGGAGATCACGGCATTCAGTACTTC. Translated: CASSHGLAGDHGIQYF.

The chain couples TRBV15 to TRBJ2-1; D gene ambiguous. Trimming cost V 3 bases and J 7 bases, with 16 bases left between them. CDR1 is LNHNV, CDR2 YYDKDF, per germline (reference sequence). The CDR3 runs to 15 residues. CDR3 loop: CATSSNPSFMNEQFF. The DNA of the CDR3 is TGTGCCACCAGCAGTAACCCTTCGTTTATGAATGAGCAGTTCTTC.

This clonotype was detected ten times or more. The V and J genes are TRBV9 and TRBJ2-1; 9 nucleotides line up with TRBD2. There are 15 residues in the CDR3. V lost 4 bases to trimming and J lost 6 bases; unmatched junction nucleotides: 8. CDR1 is SGDLS and CDR2 is YYNGEE in the germline V gene. The CDR3 here is CASSFSGGPLNEQFF. In nucleotides, the CDR3 is TGTGCCAGCAGCTTTAGCGGGGGTCCCCTCAATGAGCAGTTCTTC.

The rearrangement uses TRBV9 and TRBJ2-1, with D hard to call. The CDR3 runs 12 residues. Germline V CDR1 and CDR2: SGDLS, YYNGEE. V dropped 4 bases and J dropped 9 bases, with 11 bases sitting between them. This CDR3 reads CASSSSSGEQFF. In DNA form, the CDR3 reads TGTGCCAGCAGCTCCTCATCCGGTGAGCAGTTCTTC.

This clonotype was found many times. The rearrangement links TRBV7-2 to TRBJ1-1, with D maybe TRBD1 (6 bases). Between the trimmed V and J ends, which lost 4 bases and 6 bases, there was a span of 15 bases. The V gene's germline CDR1 is SGHTA and CDR2 FQGNSA. This CDR3 has 14 amino acids. The CDR3 DNA reads as TGTGCCAGCAGCTACCTAACAGGGTCCGCTGAAGCTTTCTTT. Translated: CASSYLTGSAEAFF.

This clonotype was observed many times. The CDR3 nucleotides read TGTGCCACCAGTGATTTGCGAGGAACCGTATACTTC. Encoded protein: CATSDLRGTVYF. V and J are TRBV24-1 and TRBJ2-5; D is unresolved. In germline, CDR1 is KGHDR, CDR2 SFDVKD. V lost 0 bases to trimming and J lost 14 bases, with 12 bases between them. The CDR3 loop spans 12 amino acids.

The CDR3 loop reads CASSPRDTDNQPQHF. CDR3 nucleotide sequence: TGTGCCAGCTCACCCCGGGACACGGACAATCAGCCCCAGCATTTT. The genes are TRBV18 and TRBJ1-5; D perhaps matches TRBD1 (6 bases). The CDR3 has 15 residues. V dropped 3 bases and J dropped 3 bases, with 12 bases sitting between them. Looked up from germline, CDR1 is KGHSH and CDR2 is LQKENI.

A few counts support this clonotype. The chain recombines TRBV7-9 with TRBJ1-1, with a possible D match to TRBD1 (5 bases). This CDR3 has 14 amino acids. CDR1 SEHNR and CDR2 FQNEAQ come from the germline V gene (reference sequence). V dropped 10 bases and J dropped 5 bases, with 20 bases sitting between them. The chain's CDR3 is CAKAPLGAGTEAFF. The CDR3 DNA reads as TGTGCCAAAGCTCCCCTCGGGGCAGGGACTGAAGCTTTCTTT.

In its sample, this clonotype was seen many times. The chain combines TRBV11-2 with TRBJ2-3; unclear D gene. Germline loops: CDR1 SGHAT, CDR2 FQNNGV. Deletions cut 4 bases from V and 2 bases from J, with 13 bases between. The CDR3 contains 15 residues. CDR3 bases: TGTGCCAGCAGCTCCGACGGGCGGCCCACAGATACGCAGTATTTT. The encoded protein is CASSSDGRPTDTQYF.

The chain couples TRBV27 to TRBJ1-2; possibly TRBD1 for D (5 bases). Germline V gene sequence: CDR1 MNHEY, CDR2 SMNVEV (reference sequence). CDR3 length: 13 residues. V was trimmed by 5 bases and J by 2 bases, leaving 9 bases between them. The CDR3 DNA follows: TGTGCCAGCAGTGGGACGATGAACTATGGCTACACCTTC. Protein sequence: CASSGTMNYGYTF.

This sequence joins TRBV2 and TRBJ1-6; D may be TRBD1 (6 bases). This CDR3 region has 15 residues. Germline lookup yields CDR1 SNHLY and CDR2 FYNNEI. The V and J ends lost 7 bases and 10 bases respectively, with 20 bases between them. This CDR3 is CASNRNYREQSPLHF. The CDR3 DNA follows: TGTGCCAGCAATCGAAACTACAGGGAACAGTCACCCCTCCACTTT.

This clonotype was detected many times. The chain carries TRBV5-4 and TRBJ2-1; perhaps TRBD1 as D (6 bases). Germline V gene lookup returns CDR1 SGHNT and CDR2 YYREEE (reference sequence). The CDR3 sequence is 17 residues long. V gave up 2 bases and J gave up 0 bases, with 15 bases separating them. The chain's CDR3 is CASSLGGTQSSYNEQFF. As DNA, the CDR3 is TGTGCCAGCAGCTTAGGTGGGACACAAAGCTCCTACAATGAGCAGTTCTTC.

In its sample, this clonotype was seen many times. The V call is TRBV28, the J call TRBJ2-5; D is perhaps TRBD1 (5 bases). CDR3 length: 13 amino acids. V was clipped by 7 bases and J by 7 bases, with 16 bases between them. Germline V CDR1 and CDR2: MDHEN, SYDVKM. The CDR3 coding sequence is TGTGCCAGCACTATTAGGGGCCCGGGGACCCAGTACTTC. Its translation is CASTIRGPGTQYF.

J is TRBJ2-1 and V is TRBV21-1; the table assigns TRBD2, which was not confirmed against the DNA. TRBV21-1 is shown as a pseudogene. CDR3 length: 15 residues. As DNA, the CDR3 is TGTGCCAGCAGCAAAACCGGGAGGGGGAACAATGAGCAGTTCTTC. Its translation is CASSKTGRGNNEQFF.

The chain recombines TRBV20-1 with TRBJ1-1, with 7 bases that match TRBD1. Per the germline V gene, CDR1 is DFQATT and CDR2 is SNEGSKA (reference sequence). Unmatched junction bases numbered 3, after V lost 2 bases and J lost 3 bases. The CDR3 runs 13 residues. CDR3 residues: CSARRGPDTEAFF. The CDR3 DNA sequence: TGCAGTGCTAGAAGGGGGCCGGACACTGAAGCTTTCTTT.

This clonotype was recorded many times. This chain links TRBV29-1 with TRBJ1-2; TRBD1 aligns across 9 bases. Germline assignment: CDR1 SQVTM and CDR2 ANQGSEA. V lost 6 bases and J lost 2; bases outside the gene matches: 7. The CDR3 has 14 residues. This CDR3 is CSVAVGQGNYGYTF. CDR3 DNA sequence: TGCAGCGTGGCCGTTGGACAGGGGAACTATGGCTACACCTTC. Using reference TRBV29-1 and TRBJ1-2 for the parts outside the CDR3, the full variable domain is SAVISQKPSRDICQRGTSLTIQCQVDSQVTMMFWYRQQPGQSLTLIATANQGSEATYESGFVIDKFPISRPNLTFSTLTVSNMSPEDSSIYLCSVAVGQGNYGYTFGSGTRLTVV.

The chain couples TRBV10-3 to TRBJ1-2; 8 nucleotides match TRBD1. CDR3 size: 15 residues. The germline V gene encodes CDR1 ENHRY and CDR2 SYGVKD. Losses at the gene ends were 3 bases for V and 13 bases for J; bases not matched to a gene: 16. CDR3 sequence reads: CAISDPTELRTGSTF. CDR3 nucleotide sequence: TGTGCCATCAGTGACCCCACGGAGCTGAGGACAGGGTCCACCTTC.

The V call is TRBV12-3 or TRBV12-4, the J call TRBJ2-5, with D possibly TRBD2 on 5 matching bases. The CDR3 loop spans 14 amino acids. V lost 3 bases and J lost 3, with 11 bases in between. CDR3 in DNA: TGTGCCAGCAGTTTCTCGGACTTGAAAGAGACCCAGTACTTC. Translated: CASSFSDLKETQYF.

The chain couples TRBV7-7 to TRBJ1-1; 7 bases match TRBD1. The length of the CDR3 is 15 residues. With V trimmed by 3 bases and J by 2 bases, 6 bases remained unmatched. The germline gives CDR1 SSHAT, CDR2 FNYEAQ (reference sequence). CDR3 protein: CASSFSRGPNTEAFF. CDR3 bases: TGTGCCAGCAGCTTCTCTAGGGGGCCAAACACTGAAGCTTTCTTT.

The gene calls are TRBV7-2 and TRBJ2-5, with D possibly TRBD1 on 6 matching bases. Trimming took 4 bases from V and 1 from J, leaving 16 bases between them. Germline V gene data show CDR1 as SGHTA and CDR2 as FQGNSA. This CDR3 comprises 16 residues. CDR3 in DNA: TGTGCCAGCAGCTCGGGACACCGGTTAATCCAAGAGACCCAGTACTTC. Its protein is CASSSGHRLIQETQYF. Together with reference TRBV7-2 and TRBJ2-5, the CDR3 gives the full variable domain: GAGVSQSPSNKVTEKGKDVELRCDPISGHTALYWYRQSLGQGLEFLIYFQGNSAPDKSGLPSDRFSAERTGGSVSTLTIQRTQQEDSAVYLCASSSGHRLIQETQYFGPGTRLLVL.

The genes are TRBV7-8 and TRBJ2-2; D is perhaps TRBD1 or TRBD2 (6 bases each). Germline lookup yields CDR1 SGHVS and CDR2 FQNEAQ. The CDR3 runs to 15 residues. The germline V and J ends were trimmed by 5 bases and 7 bases, with 17 bases remaining between them. As DNA, the CDR3 is TGTGCCAGCAGCCCCAGCCACAGGGAGGTCGGGGAGCTGTTTTTT. Translated: CASSPSHREVGELFF.

V gene TRBV15 combines with J gene TRBJ2-3; D call uncertain. This CDR3 spans 12 amino acids. The V and J ends lost 2 bases and 3 bases respectively, with 3 bases between them. Germline V CDR1 and CDR2: LNHNV, YYDKDF (reference sequence). CDR3 sequence reads: CATSRQTDTQYF. DNA for the CDR3: TGTGCCACCAGCAGACAGACAGATACGCAGTATTTT.

The gene calls are TRBV7-9 and TRBJ1-5; D might be TRBD1 (5 bases). V was clipped by 1 base and J by 4 bases, with 11 bases between them. The CDR3 is 15 amino acids. Germline CDR1 reads SEHNR; CDR2 reads FQNEAQ (reference sequence). The CDR3 spells CASSLGDSLNQPQHF. CDR3 in DNA: TGTGCCAGCAGCTTAGGTGACAGTTTAAATCAGCCCCAGCATTTT.

This clonotype was seen a few times. The chain combines TRBV5-1 with TRBJ2-7; 7 positions agree with TRBD2. The germline CDR1 and CDR2 sequences are SGHRS and YFSETQ. This CDR3 region has 15 residues. The V gene end was trimmed by 5 bases and the J gene end by 7 bases; junction bases not matched to a gene: 15. The CDR3 loop reads CASSYTRGEGWEQYF. The CDR3 nucleotides read TGCGCCAGCAGTTATACCCGAGGGGAGGGATGGGAGCAGTACTTC.

This clonotype occurred many times. The J gene is TRBJ1-1, the V gene TRBV18; 10 positions match TRBD1. This CDR3 has 16 amino acids. V trimming: 3 bases; J trimming: 10 bases; junction bases outside the gene matches: 14. Germline CDR1 and CDR2: KGHSH and LQKENI. The CDR3 DNA reads TGTGCCAGCTCACCCTACCAACGCGGGACAGGGGACGGAGCTTTCTTT. This translates into CASSPYQRGTGDGAFF. The whole variable domain, remainder taken from reference TRBV18 and TRBJ1-1, is NAGVMQNPRHLVRRRGQEARLRCSPMKGHSHVYWYRQLPEEGLKFMVYLQKENIIDESGMPKERFSAEFPKEGPSILRIQQVVRGDSAAYFCASSPYQRGTGDGAFFGQGTRLTVV.

This clonotype has ten or more counts. This chain connects TRBV3-1 to TRBJ2-7; 9 positions match TRBD2. The V gene end was trimmed by 5 bases and the J gene end by 3 bases; junction bases not matched to a gene: 5. This CDR3 is 14 amino acids long. Germline CDR1 LGHDT, CDR2 YNNKEL (reference sequence). CDR3 DNA: TGTGCCAGCAGCTCTAGACTAGCGGACTACGAGCAGTACTTC. As protein: CASSSRLADYEQYF.

There are a few counts of this clonotype. The rearrangement uses TRBV19 and TRBJ1-1; the match to TRBD1 covers 7 bases. The V and J ends lost 4 bases and 8 bases, in that order; junction bases with no gene match: 7. Looked up from germline, CDR1 is LNHDA and CDR2 is SQIVND (reference sequence). CDR3 length: 13 residues. DNA for the CDR3: TGTGCCAGTAGTAAGGGCTGGACAGGCGAAGCTTTCTTT. The encoded protein is CASSKGWTGEAFF. Full variable domain (rest looked up from reference TRBV19 and TRBJ1-1): DGGITQSPKYLFRKEGQNVTLSCEQNLNHDAMYWYRQDPGQGLRLIYYSQIVNDFQKGDIAEGYSVSREKKESFPLTVTSAQKNPTAFYLCASSKGWTGEAFFGQGTRLTVV.

V is TRBV7-9 and J is TRBJ2-3; 8 positions match TRBD1. The CDR3 spans 13 residues. J gave up 3 bases and V 7 bases, and 3 bases lay outside the gene matches. Germline V CDR1 and CDR2: SEHNR, FQNEAQ (reference sequence). CDR3 loop: CASTQGATDTQYF. DNA of the CDR3: TGTGCCAGCACGCAGGGGGCAACAGATACGCAGTATTTT. Full variable domain (remainder filled in from reference TRBV7-9 and TRBJ2-3): DTGVSQNPRHKITKRGQNVTFRCDPISEHNRLYWYRQTLGQGPEFLTYFQNEAQLEKSRLLSDRFSAERPKGSFSTLEIQRTEQGDSAMYLCASTQGATDTQYFGPGTRLTVL.

DNA of the CDR3: TGCGCCAGCAGCCGAGGTAGCGGGATTTTTTACGAGCAGTACTTC. Its protein product is CASSRGSGIFYEQYF. The chain uses TRBV4-3 and TRBJ2-7; 8 bases map to TRBD2. V dropped 4 bases and J dropped 4; count of bases not matched to a gene: 9. Germline loops: CDR1 LGHNA, CDR2 YSLEER. The CDR3 is 15 residues long.

This clonotype has a handful of counts. The gene calls are TRBV20-1 and TRBJ2-1; 13 nucleotides agree with TRBD2. Germline CDR1 DFQATT, CDR2 SNEGSKA (reference sequence). There are 16 residues in the CDR3. Trimming cost V 0 bases and J 9 bases; bases outside gene matches: 8. The CDR3 DNA follows: TGCAGTGCTAGAGACTTCACTAGCGGGAGGGGAGGTGAGCAGTTCTTC. Encoded protein: CSARDFTSGRGGEQFF.

This clonotype was recorded at least ten times. V gene TRBV7-8 combines with J gene TRBJ1-5; D possibly corresponds to TRBD1 (6 bases). The germline V gene encodes CDR1 SGHVS and CDR2 FQNEAQ. This CDR3 region has 16 residues. V was clipped by 4 bases and J by 2 bases, with 15 bases between them. CDR3 loop: CASSSGTEGGNQPQHF. CDR3 DNA: TGTGCCAGCAGCTCCGGGACGGAGGGGGGCAATCAGCCCCAGCATTTT.